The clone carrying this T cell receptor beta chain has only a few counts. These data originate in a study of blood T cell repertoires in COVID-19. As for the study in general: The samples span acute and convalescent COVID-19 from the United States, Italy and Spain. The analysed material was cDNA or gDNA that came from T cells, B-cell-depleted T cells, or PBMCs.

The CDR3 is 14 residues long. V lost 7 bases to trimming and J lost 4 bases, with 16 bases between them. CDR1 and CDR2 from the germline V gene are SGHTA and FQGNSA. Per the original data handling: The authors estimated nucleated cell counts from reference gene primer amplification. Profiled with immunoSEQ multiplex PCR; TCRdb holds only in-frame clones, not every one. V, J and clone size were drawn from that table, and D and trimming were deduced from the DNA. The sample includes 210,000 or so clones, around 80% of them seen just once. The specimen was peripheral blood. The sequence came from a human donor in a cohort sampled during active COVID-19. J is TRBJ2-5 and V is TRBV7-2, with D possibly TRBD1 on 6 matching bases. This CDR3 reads CASTPQGRGETQYF. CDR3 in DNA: TGTGCCAGCACCCCACAGGGTCGGGGAGAGACCCAGTACTTC.